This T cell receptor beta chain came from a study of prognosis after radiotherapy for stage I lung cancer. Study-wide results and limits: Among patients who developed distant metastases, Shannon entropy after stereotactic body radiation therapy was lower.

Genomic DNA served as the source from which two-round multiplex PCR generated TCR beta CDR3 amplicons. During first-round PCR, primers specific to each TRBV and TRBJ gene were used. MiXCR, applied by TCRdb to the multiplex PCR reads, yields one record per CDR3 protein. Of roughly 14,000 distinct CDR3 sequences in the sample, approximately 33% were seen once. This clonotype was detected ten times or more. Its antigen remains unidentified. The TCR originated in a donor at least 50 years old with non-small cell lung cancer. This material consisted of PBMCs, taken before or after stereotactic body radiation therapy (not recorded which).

The chain's CDR3 is CAIRRTGTSNTGELFF. The CDR3 nucleotides are TGTGCCATTAGGCGGACAGGAACTTCGAACACCGGGGAGCTGTTTTTT. The J gene is TRBJ2-2, the V gene TRBV12-3 or TRBV12-4; 7 bases line up with TRBD1. This CDR3 spans 16 amino acids. The trim removed 10 bases at V and 0 bases at J, leaving 11 bases unmatched.